The clone carrying this T cell receptor beta chain was detected a few times. The source of the sample is a study of patients and donors after allogeneic stem cell transplantation. The germline CDR1 and CDR2 sequences are SGHTA and FQGNSA. V shed 5 bases and J shed 4 bases, with 16 bases lying between them. CDR3 length equals 15 residues. A single record per CDR3 protein comes from TCRdb applying MiXCR to the RT-PCR reads. The sample has roughly 880,000 distinct CDR3 sequences, 15% to 20% seen once. The TCR was taken from a human donor who was either an allogeneic HSCT recipient or a stem cell or donor lymphocyte infusion donor (not recorded which). It is not recorded whose cells these are; they may come from a transplant donor. Source material: blood, either unsorted or a sorted T cell fraction (not recorded which). The chain couples TRBV7-2 to TRBJ2-3; D unclear. The CDR3 nucleotides are TGTGCCAGCAGCCCTCTTCGAAGGAGAGCAGATACGCAGTATTTT. Translated: CASSPLRRRADTQYF.